A single sample gave rise to the 21 T cell receptor beta chains below, sequenced in a study of blood T cell repertoires in COVID-19. Profiling relied on immunoSEQ multiplex PCR, and the TCRdb table lists in-frame clones only, not all of them. The table shows 50,000 to 60,000 clones, with roughly four fifths occurring only once. Sequences were obtained from peripheral blood. These receptor sequences come from a man aged 70 or older with active COVID-19.

Turning to this clone: Germline and junction disagree at one end, which may indicate a read error. The rearrangement joins TRBV6-1 to TRBJ2-7; possibly TRBD1 for D (6 bases). Germline CDR1 MNHNS, CDR2 SASEGT. The CDR3 extends over 10 amino acids. The CDR3 DNA reads as TGTGCCAGCAGTGAAGAGGGACAACATTTC. Protein: CASSEEGQHF.

The chain couples TRBV6-5 to TRBJ1-4, with D maybe TRBD1 (6 bases). The germline V and J ends were trimmed by 0 bases and 6 bases, with 8 bases remaining between them. Germline loops: CDR1 MNHEY, CDR2 SVGAGI. The CDR3 length is 14 residues. This chain's CDR3 is CASSYSRGYEKLFF. The CDR3 nucleotides read TGTGCCAGCAGTTACTCGAGGGGGTATGAAAAACTGTTTTTT.

The chain employs TRBV7-2 and TRBJ1-2, with a possible D match to TRBD1 (6 bases). Between the trimmed V and J ends, which lost 1 base and 8 bases, there was a span of 17 bases. This CDR3 has 15 residues. Looked up from germline, CDR1 is SGHTA and CDR2 is FQGNSA. The CDR3 DNA reads TGTGCCAGCAGCTTAGACGTAGGGGGGGCGCGGGGCTACACCTTC. Its protein is CASSLDVGGARGYTF.

The V and J genes are TRBV6-2 or TRBV6-3 and TRBJ2-7; 9 nucleotides line up with TRBD1. After removal of 5 bases from V and 3 bases from J, the junction contained 8 bases not matched to a gene. Germline CDR1 reads MNHEY; CDR2 reads SVGEGT. This CDR3 spans 15 amino acids. The CDR3 nucleotides are TGTGCCAGCAGTCCGCCGGGACAGGGTTACTACGAGCAGTACTTC. This gives the protein CASSPPGQGYYEQYF.

The genes are TRBV3-1 (or the pseudogene TRBV3-2) and TRBJ1-2; D possibly corresponds to TRBD1 (5 bases). The CDR3 consists of 14 residues. Trimming left V 1 base short and J 2 bases short, with 8 bases between. Germline loops: CDR1 LGHDT, CDR2 YNNKEL (reference sequence). This CDR3 is CASSQGGGNYGYTF. The CDR3 coding sequence is TGTGCCAGCAGCCAAGGGGGCGGAAACTATGGCTACACCTTC.

The V and J genes are TRBV5-6 and TRBJ2-7, with 13 bases identical to TRBD2. Germline CDR1 SGHDT, CDR2 YYEEEE. There are 16 residues in the CDR3. The junction had 6 bases not matched to a gene; V was cut back by 4 bases and J by 2 bases. The CDR3 DNA follows: TGTGCCAGCAGCGCGGGGACTAGCGGGGCCCCCTACGAGCAGTACTTC. Amino acids: CASSAGTSGAPYEQYF.

V and J are TRBV29-1 and TRBJ1-2; D uncertain. V lost 2 bases to trimming and J lost 6 bases, with 7 bases between them. The germline V gene encodes CDR1 SQVTM and CDR2 ANQGSEA. The CDR3 covers 11 residues. The CDR3 nucleotides read TGCAGCGTTGAAACGGAGGATGGCTACACCTTC. Protein product: CSVETEDGYTF.

This chain uses TRBV10-3 with TRBJ2-1; maybe TRBD1 (5 bases). Trimming stripped 8 bases from V and 5 bases from J, with 7 bases between. Germline-derived CDR1 and CDR2 are ENHRY and SYGVKD. This CDR3 spans 11 amino acids. CDR3 DNA: TGTGCCATCGAAGGGGACAATGAGCAGTTCTTC. It codes for CAIEGDNEQFF.

The sample holds one count of this clone. The chain employs TRBV7-8 and TRBJ1-1, with 7 bases matching TRBD1. V trimming: 5 bases; J trimming: 1 base; junction bases outside the gene matches: 4. CDR1 is SGHVS and CDR2 is FQNEAQ in the germline V gene. The CDR3 extends over 14 amino acids. CDR3 region: CASSLYRGNTEAFF. DNA for the CDR3: TGTGCCAGCAGCCTCTACAGGGGGAACACTGAAGCTTTCTTT.

This chain joins TRBV7-3 and TRBJ2-1; TRBD1 might be the D (6 bases). This CDR3 has 14 residues. The V and J ends lost 2 bases and 7 bases respectively, with 12 bases between them. Per the germline V gene, CDR1 is SGHTA and CDR2 is FQGTGA. The CDR3 sequence: CASSLGTPWNEQFF. CDR3 coding DNA: TGTGCCAGCAGCTTAGGGACACCGTGGAATGAGCAGTTCTTC.

The rearrangement links TRBV7-2 to TRBJ2-3; 14 nucleotides line up with TRBD2. The CDR3 covers 15 residues. Germline V CDR1 and CDR2: SGHTA, FQGNSA. With 5 bases clipped from V and 7 bases from J, the junction kept 5 bases outside the gene matches. The CDR3 is CASSLRTSGGHTQYF. CDR3 DNA sequence: TGTGCCAGCAGCCTTCGGACTAGCGGGGGGCATACGCAGTATTTT.

The chain carries TRBV6-6 and TRBJ1-5; unclear D gene. Trimming removed 4 bases at V and 1 base at J, with 5 bases between. Germline V lookup: CDR1 MNHNY, CDR2 SVGAGI (reference sequence). The CDR3 is 13 residues long. In nucleotides, the CDR3 is TGTGCCAGCAGTTCGGGGAGCAATCAGCCCCAGCATTTT. It codes for CASSSGSNQPQHF.

The chain recombines TRBV5-4 with TRBJ2-7, with 14 bases matching TRBD2. Germline CDR1 SGHNT, CDR2 YYREEE (reference sequence). The CDR3 length is 15 residues. Trimming cost V 3 bases and J 5 bases; bases outside gene matches: 4. CDR3 protein: CASSSRLAGGDEQYF. CDR3 bases: TGTGCCAGCAGCTCTCGACTAGCGGGGGGGGACGAGCAGTACTTC.

The chain combines TRBV2 with TRBJ2-4; TRBD1 is a possible D gene (6 bases). Between the trimmed V and J ends, which lost 3 bases and 6 bases, there was a span of 12 bases. The CDR3 consists of 14 residues. Germline values: CDR1 SNHLY, CDR2 FYNNEI. In DNA, the CDR3 is TGTGCCAGCAGTGATAGGGCCAGGGGAAACATTCAGTACTTC. Translation gives CASSDRARGNIQYF.

CDR3 residues: CASSFSVTYEQYF. Here the CDR3 DNA reads TGTGCCAGCAGCTTTAGCGTCACATACGAGCAGTACTTC. The chain joins TRBV3-1 (or the pseudogene TRBV3-2) to TRBJ2-7; maybe TRBD2 (5 bases). The V and J ends lost 5 bases and 4 bases respectively, with 12 bases between them. The CDR3 totals 13 residues. The germline V gene has CDR1 LGHDT and CDR2 YNNKEL (reference sequence).

This chain connects TRBV5-5 to TRBJ1-5; D remains unclear. The germline V gene encodes CDR1 SGHKS and CDR2 YYEKEE (reference sequence). V gave up 1 base and J gave up 4 bases, with 15 bases separating them. The CDR3 runs 16 residues. CDR3 bases: TGTGCCAGCAGCTTGCTTCCAGTCCCCTCAAATCAGCCCCAGCATTTT. As protein: CASSLLPVPSNQPQHF.

On this clone: At the DNA level, this CDR3 is encoded by other sequences in the same sample as well. The CDR3 reads CASSPGQGAYNEQFF. The DNA for the CDR3 is TGTGCCAGCAGCCCAGGACAGGGGGCCTACAATGAGCAGTTCTTC. The chain combines TRBV6-5 with TRBJ2-1; 10 bases fit TRBD1. The ends lost 6 bases at V and 2 bases at J; junction bases unmatched: 4. Germline loops: CDR1 MNHEY, CDR2 SVGAGI. The CDR3 totals 15 residues.

CDR3 in DNA: TGTGCCAGCAGCCCCACAGGGGGCTTTGGGACTGAAGCTTTCTTT. Translation: CASSPTGGFGTEAFF. The chain carries TRBV11-2 and TRBJ1-1, with 9 bases matching TRBD1. Germline trimming cut 5 bases from V and 5 bases from J; bases unmatched to any gene: 9. CDR3 length: 15 residues. Germline V gene data show CDR1 as SGHAT and CDR2 as FQNNGV.

The rearrangement joins TRBV5-6 to TRBJ1-4; D may be TRBD1 (5 bases). The CDR3 spans 13 residues. Per the germline V gene, CDR1 is SGHDT and CDR2 is YYEEEE. Trimming stripped 10 bases from V and 6 bases from J, with 16 bases between. The chain's CDR3 is CARGRGRDEKLFF. The CDR3 bases are TGTGCCCGAGGGCGGGGGAGGGATGAAAAACTGTTTTTT.

This rearrangement joins TRBV4-1 to TRBJ1-2; D is ambiguous. The germline CDR1 and CDR2 sequences are MGHRA and YSYEKL. This CDR3 is 15 amino acids long. V was pared by 1 base and J by 5 bases, with 14 bases between. CDR3 region: CASSQVPRDTYGYTF. As DNA, the CDR3 is TGCGCCAGCAGCCAAGTTCCTCGGGATACTTATGGCTACACCTTC.

The rearrangement links TRBV5-1 to TRBJ1-1, with D possibly matching TRBD1 (5 bases). The CDR3 contains 15 residues. Looked up from germline, CDR1 is SGHRS and CDR2 is YFSETQ. V lost 3 bases, J lost 7 bases, and 19 bases lay in between. CDR3 sequence (DNA): TGCGCCAGCAGCTCTGCAGGAGGGGCAGCCCATGAAGCTTTCTTT. Its translation: CASSSAGGAAHEAFF.